These 6 T cell receptor beta chains originate from one sample sequenced in a study of a mutant IDH1 vaccine in newly diagnosed glioma. Profiling relied on immunoSEQ multiplex PCR, and the TCRdb table lists in-frame clones only, not all of them. The sample comprises 30,000 to 40,000 clones, roughly 92% of which are singletons, and about a sixth rests with the top ten. Time point described: baseline, week 1 (first vaccination visit). Specified treatment: pre-vaccination baseline after standard-of-care therapy. This specimen consisted of PBMCs, obtained from a glioma patient treated with radiotherapy, temozolomide or both. Receptors originate from a man aged 18 to 29 with glioma.

This clone was seen once. The chain uses TRBV28 and TRBJ1-3; weak D call: TRBD1 (6 bases). V lost 5 bases and J lost 2, with 13 bases in between. The CDR3 contains 15 residues. Germline V gene data show CDR1 as MDHEN and CDR2 as SYDVKM. The chain's CDR3 is CASSLTQGPGNTIYF. As DNA, the CDR3 is TGTGCCAGCAGTCTCACACAGGGCCCTGGAAACACCATATATTTT.

This rearrangement joins TRBV2 to TRBJ1-6, with unresolved D. CDR1 and CDR2 (germline): SNHLY, FYNNEI. This CDR3 has 13 residues. V lost 7 bases to trimming and J lost 7 bases, with 11 bases between them. The CDR3 nucleotides read TGTGCCAGCATAGCGGGTAGAAATTCACCCCTCCACTTT. Its protein is CASIAGRNSPLHF.

V gene TRBV7-2 combines with J gene TRBJ1-1, with 7 bases identical to TRBD1. Trimming took 1 base from V and 4 from J; bases not matched to a gene: 6. The CDR3 totals 15 residues. The germline V gene has CDR1 SGHTA and CDR2 FQGNSA. CDR3 DNA sequence: TGTGCCAGCAGCTTAGGAGGTAGGGGGCCCACTGAAGCTTTCTTT. This translates into CASSLGGRGPTEAFF.

The chain couples TRBV7-2 to TRBJ2-7, with 12 nucleotides matching TRBD1. The CDR3 sequence is 16 residues long. V trimming: 1 base; J trimming: 6 bases; junction bases outside the gene matches: 7. Germline loops: CDR1 SGHTA, CDR2 FQGNSA. CDR3 in amino acids: CASSLGSGTGGAEQYF. The CDR3 DNA follows: TGTGCCAGCAGCTTAGGCTCCGGGACAGGGGGCGCCGAGCAGTACTTC.

This chain links TRBV5-4 with TRBJ2-2; TRBD1 aligns across 7 bases. The germline CDR1 and CDR2 sequences are SGHNT and YYREEE (reference sequence). There are 14 residues in the CDR3. Trimming cost V 3 bases and J 2 bases; bases outside gene matches: 1. The CDR3 DNA follows: TGTGCCAGCAGCTGGACAGGCAACACCGGGGAGCTGTTTTTT. This encodes CASSWTGNTGELFF.

V usage is TRBV6-1 and J usage is TRBJ2-7; D gene unclear. The CDR3 is 14 amino acids. CDR1 is MNHNS and CDR2 is SASEGT in the germline V gene. Trimming pared 1 base from V and 7 bases from J, leaving 14 bases between. The CDR3 here is CASSEGTYSREQYF. The CDR3 coding sequence is TGTGCCAGCAGTGAAGGGACCTACTCACGGGAGCAGTACTTC.